This entry is about one TCR beta chain. The sample comes from a study of Ad26.COV2.S vaccination and SARS-CoV-2 variants. V was cut by 5 bases and J by 5 bases, with 13 bases left in between. This CDR3 comprises 14 residues. Germline values: CDR1 LGHDT, CDR2 YNNKEL (reference sequence). The data were produced by immunoSEQ multiplex PCR, yet TCRdb's version contains in-frame clones alone and is incomplete. The sample yields roughly 700,000 clones, approximately 88% seen once. Treatment noted: roughly 20 received Ad26.COV2.S at low or high dose, single or two shots; about 5 received placebo; per-sample allocation not given. Each sample was drawn 63 days after the first injection (of vaccine or placebo). The vaccine antigen was prefusion-stabilized Wuhan SARS-CoV-2 spike.

The specimen was peripheral blood, collected in a trial of Ad26.COV2.S vaccine versus placebo. The chain links TRBV3-1 (or the pseudogene TRBV3-2) to TRBJ1-3, with D possibly matching TRBD1 (6 bases). The receptor's source is a person between 18 and 60 years old who received the Ad26.COV2.S COVID-19 vaccine or a placebo. CDR3 nucleotides: TGTGCCAGCAGCTCCTGGGGACATAGAAACACCATATATTTT. Translated, it gives CASSSWGHRNTIYF.